This T cell receptor beta chain appears in the sequencing data of a study of T-cell reconstitution after alpha-beta-depleted transplantation in children. This clonotype was detected many times. Its antigen is as yet unknown. Overall study findings and caveats: Surviving recipient T cells and thymic progenitors underlay high day-60 TCRbeta diversity in some patients. Reported findings indicate that, about two months after transplant, alpha-beta T cells came from several hundred expanded clones, which were derived from non-depleted graft cells. Fresh T-cell production supplied most of the T-cell counts and diversity seen one year after transplant.

Unique molecular identifiers featured in how the TCRbeta library was prepared. TCRdb independently ran MiXCR on the PCR reads; one entry per CDR3 protein. This table holds around 210,000 distinct CDR3 sequences, approximately 7% found once. V was pared by 2 bases and J by 1 base, with 5 bases between. The germline V gene has CDR1 DFQATT and CDR2 SNEGSKA (reference sequence). The length of the CDR3 is 12 residues. The V and J genes are TRBV20-1 and TRBJ2-5, with D maybe TRBD2 (5 bases). The clonotype comes from a boy younger than 10 with acute lymphoblastic leukemia, due to receive a stem cell transplant. The source was PBMCs, collected before TCRalphabeta/CD19-depleted stem cell transplant. CDR3 residues: CSARTSQETQYF. The CDR3 DNA reads as TGCAGTGCTAGAACTAGCCAAGAGACCCAGTACTTC.